This TCR beta chain was sequenced during a study of cytotoxic CD8 clonotypes in ibrutinib-treated CLL. Study-wide background: Collecting the response samples happened after a median 12 months of treatment, with a range of 6 to 36. Each sample contained, on average, approximately 230,000 productive templates and roughly 96,000 productive rearrangements.

Study results and caveats: Sustained-remission and progressing patients had unequal sampling times.

Germline V lookup: CDR1 SGHTA, CDR2 FQGTGA. V lost 3 bases and J 3 bases, leaving 9 bases between the germline ends. CDR3 size: 14 residues. Repertoires were generated with immunoSEQ multiplex PCR, while TCRdb's copy carries only in-frame clones and drops some. The data show tens of thousands of clones, with less than 70% seen just once and over 10% held by the top ten. For this clone: Antigen unknown.

This sequence was found in a human donor with chronic lymphocytic leukemia. The gene calls are TRBV7-3 and TRBJ2-1; perhaps TRBD2 as D (5 bases). The specimen comprised PBMCs, sampled after 12 months of ibrutinib treatment. In nucleotides, the CDR3 is TGTGCCAGCAGCTTCGAGGGCGGCTACAATGAGCAGTTCTTC. This codes for CASSFEGGYNEQFF.